These 2 T cell receptor beta chains were sequenced from one sample in a study of T-cell reconstitution after alpha-beta-depleted transplantation in children. TCRbeta library preparation incorporated unique molecular identifiers. TCRdb recomputed calls from the PCR reads with MiXCR, one row per CDR3 protein. The sample records 530,000 or so distinct CDR3 sequences, approximately 30% being singletons. Source: PBMCs, taken before TCRalphabeta/CD19-depleted stem cell transplant. The receptors derive from a boy under two years old with Wiskott-Aldrich syndrome, due to receive a stem cell transplant.

The CDR3 region has the DNA TGTGCCAGCAGCTTATCAGGGTTGGAGCTGTTTTTT. Protein: CASSLSGLELFF. This chain uses TRBV7-2 with TRBJ2-2, with D possibly being TRBD1 (5 bases). Germline values: CDR1 SGHTA, CDR2 FQGNSA. The CDR3 is 12 residues long. Trimming cost V 2 bases and J 10 bases, with 8 bases left between them.

The chain couples TRBV20-1 to TRBJ2-1; perhaps D is TRBD1 or TRBD2 (5 bases each). The V gene's germline CDR1 is DFQATT and CDR2 SNEGSKA (reference sequence). V gave up 1 base and J gave up 0 bases, with 16 bases separating them. This CDR3 region has 17 residues. CDR3 loop: CSARAVMGPRSYNEQFF. The CDR3 coding sequence is TGCAGTGCTAGAGCCGTCATGGGACCCCGCTCCTACAATGAGCAGTTCTTC.